Following are 13 T cell receptor beta chains from one sample sequenced in a study of T cell responses to AZD1222 COVID-19 vaccine. Sequenced by immunoSEQ multiplex PCR; TCRdb stores in-frame clones only, minus some. Among 110,000 to 150,000 clones listed, over 90% were seen once. Specimen: peripheral blood, collected on day 0 of AZD1222 vaccination. These receptors came from an adult in good health.

This chain links TRBV30 with TRBJ1-1; the D gene is possibly TRBD1 (6 bases). The germline V gene encodes CDR1 GTSNPN and CDR2 SVGIG (reference sequence). The CDR3 runs to 13 residues. The germline V and J ends were trimmed by 8 bases and 3 bases, with 16 bases remaining between them. The DNA for the CDR3 is TGTGCCGGAATGTTCTGGACAGACACTGAAGCTTTCTTT. Translated, it gives CAGMFWTDTEAFF.

The genes are TRBV5-1 and TRBJ2-1; D is perhaps TRBD1 (6 bases). Germline V CDR1 and CDR2: SGHRS, YFSETQ. CDR3 size: 15 residues. V lost 0 bases and J 7 bases, leaving 14 bases between the germline ends. The DNA of the CDR3 is TGCGCCAGCAGCTTGGAGGTACCAGGGGTGAATGAGCAGTTCTTC. Residues: CASSLEVPGVNEQFF.

This clone showed up just once. This sequence joins TRBV6-6 and TRBJ1-6, with D hard to call. The V gene's germline CDR1 is MNHNY and CDR2 SVGAGI (reference sequence). Trimming took off 2 bases at V and 9 bases at J, with 11 bases between the two ends. This CDR3 spans 14 amino acids. The CDR3 DNA reads as TGTGCCAGCAGTTACGAACTGGGAGGTTCACCCCTCCACTTT. Translated: CASSYELGGSPLHF.

The chain combines TRBV16 with TRBJ2-1; TRBD1 matches 10 bases. The V segment lost 3 bases and the J segment 8 bases; nucleotides outside the gene matches: 7. CDR1 and CDR2 from the germline V gene are KGHSY and FQNENV. CDR3 length: 15 amino acids. CDR3 in amino acids: CASSHSTGGSHEQFF. CDR3 sequence (DNA): TGTGCCAGCAGCCACTCGACAGGGGGCTCCCATGAGCAGTTCTTC.

J is TRBJ1-2 and V is TRBV15, with D possibly matching TRBD1 (5 bases). Trimming shortened V by 0 bases and J by 3 bases, and 11 bases separated the two germline ends. Germline V gene data show CDR1 as LNHNV and CDR2 as YYDKDF (reference sequence). The CDR3 totals 15 residues. The CDR3, as DNA: TGTGCCACCAGCAGAGATCTCGGGGGGGACTATGGCTACACCTTC. It yields the protein CATSRDLGGDYGYTF.

The rearrangement uses TRBV27 and TRBJ2-3; 9 nucleotides match TRBD1. Germline V gives CDR1 MNHEY, CDR2 SMNVEV (reference sequence). V lost 4 bases and J lost 0; bases outside the gene matches: 11. This CDR3 comprises 18 residues. Here the CDR3 reads CASSSPEDRGASTDTQYF. CDR3 nucleotide sequence: TGTGCCAGCAGTTCCCCCGAAGACAGGGGGGCTAGCACAGATACGCAGTATTTT.

The chain joins TRBV5-4 to TRBJ2-5; 10 positions agree with TRBD2. The CDR3 is 15 residues long. The germline gives CDR1 SGHNT, CDR2 YYREEE (reference sequence). V shed 2 bases and J 5 bases; nucleotides not matched to a gene: 6. CDR3 in DNA: TGTGCCAGCAGCTTTACCGGGACTAGCGAGGAGACCCAGTACTTC. Translating gives CASSFTGTSEETQYF.

The chain recombines TRBV19 with TRBJ2-1, with TRBD2 matching 9 bases. Per germline, CDR1 LNHDA and CDR2 SQIVND (reference sequence). The CDR3 loop spans 14 amino acids. Losses at the gene ends were 6 bases for V and 3 bases for J; bases not matched to a gene: 3. The CDR3 nucleotides read TGTGCCAGTAGCCCGACTAGCGGCTACAATGAGCAGTTCTTC. It translates to CASSPTSGYNEQFF.

This chain uses TRBV11-2 with TRBJ2-1; D call uncertain. V lost 5 bases, J lost 8 bases, and 19 bases lay in between. Germline values: CDR1 SGHAT, CDR2 FQNNGV. The CDR3 contains 15 residues. This chain's CDR3 is CASSPNGRSADEQFF. DNA of the CDR3: TGTGCCAGCAGCCCCAATGGGCGGTCGGCCGATGAGCAGTTCTTC.

This clone was seen just once. The chain uses TRBV13 and TRBJ1-1; D gene ambiguous. V shed 2 bases and J shed 4 bases, with 11 bases lying between them. Germline-derived CDR1 and CDR2 are PRHDT and FYEKMQ (reference sequence). The CDR3 runs 14 residues. The CDR3 DNA sequence: TGTGCCAGCAGCTTAAGATATGAGAGCACTGAAGCTTTCTTT. Its protein is CASSLRYESTEAFF.

The CDR3 bases are TGTGCCAGCAGCTTGGTTCAGGGTCTCGGCTACACCTTC. Translated, it gives CASSLVQGLGYTF. The chain has TRBV5-6 and TRBJ1-2, with a tentative D call TRBD1 (5 bases). The germline V gene has CDR1 SGHDT and CDR2 YYEEEE. CDR3 size: 13 residues. V lost 0 bases and J lost 8, with 11 bases in between.

The chain is built from TRBV30 and TRBJ2-2; no reliable D call. Trimming removed 4 bases from V and 0 bases from J, with 9 bases in between. In germline, CDR1 is GTSNPN, CDR2 SVGIG (reference sequence). The CDR3 has 14 residues. The CDR3 region has the DNA TGTGCCTGGAACAGACACCCGAACACCGGGGAGCTGTTTTTT. This sequence encodes CAWNRHPNTGELFF.

This chain joins TRBV3-1 (or the pseudogene TRBV3-2) and TRBJ1-3; TRBD1 matches 8 bases. Germline values: CDR1 LGHDT, CDR2 YNNKEL (reference sequence). The CDR3 has 16 residues. V lost 4 bases and J lost 2; bases outside the gene matches: 7. CDR3: CASSLAQGEAGNTIYF. The CDR3 DNA reads TGTGCCAGCAGCCTCGCACAGGGGGAGGCTGGAAACACCATATATTTT.